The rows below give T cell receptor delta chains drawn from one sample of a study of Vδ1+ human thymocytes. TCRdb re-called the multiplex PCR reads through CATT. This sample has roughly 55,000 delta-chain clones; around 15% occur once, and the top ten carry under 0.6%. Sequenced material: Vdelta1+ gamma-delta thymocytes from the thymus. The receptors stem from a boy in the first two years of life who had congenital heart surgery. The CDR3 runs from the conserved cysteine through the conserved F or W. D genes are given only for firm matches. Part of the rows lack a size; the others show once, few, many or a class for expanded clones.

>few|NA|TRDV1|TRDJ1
CALGSRGMRVDKLIF
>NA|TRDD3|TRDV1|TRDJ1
CALGEPTYWGLTDKLIF
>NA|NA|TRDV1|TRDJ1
CALGDWRGDRRYTDKLIF
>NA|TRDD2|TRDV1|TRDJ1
CALGEKIPSYASMGDYTDKLIF
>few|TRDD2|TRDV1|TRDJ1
CALGGSFLYWYTDKLIF
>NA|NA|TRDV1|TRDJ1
CALGELLRLQYTDKLIF
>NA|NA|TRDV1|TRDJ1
CALGGLCRLGGYTDKLIF
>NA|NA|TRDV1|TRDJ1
CALGERLSPPMMWRVTDKLIF
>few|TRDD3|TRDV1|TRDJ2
CALGEPSYLLGDTTAQLFF
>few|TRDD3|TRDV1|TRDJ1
CALGEQKAFLHWGIPKLIF
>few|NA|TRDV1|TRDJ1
CALGEGWRCGKYTDKLIF
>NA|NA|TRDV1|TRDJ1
CALGTRAFLTLNWGTTDKLIF
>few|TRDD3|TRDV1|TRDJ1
CALGELPSTIAGGYAGYTDKLIF
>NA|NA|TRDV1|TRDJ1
CALGNLPTYLLGEYTDKLIF
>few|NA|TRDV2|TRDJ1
CACERPTFLQLLYWGATPYTDKLIF
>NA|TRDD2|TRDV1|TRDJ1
CALGVLPTRGDDTDKLIF
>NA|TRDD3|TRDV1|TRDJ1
CALGGPIGGHTDKLIF
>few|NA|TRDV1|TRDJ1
CALGEFPVGILGADKLIF
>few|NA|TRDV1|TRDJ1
CALGELGILQCGLCFPDKLIF
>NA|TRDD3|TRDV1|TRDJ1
CALGELNWGTRPGDKLIF
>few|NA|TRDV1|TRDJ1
CALGELPFLPITWGTDKLIF
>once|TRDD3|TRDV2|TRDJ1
CACDTPKLGILRYTDKLIF
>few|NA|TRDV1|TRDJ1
CALGEIMAVPADDCNTDKLIF
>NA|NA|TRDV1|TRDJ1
CALGILRGPICADKLIF
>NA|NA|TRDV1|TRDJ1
CALGELRCAYRGGGDTDKLIF
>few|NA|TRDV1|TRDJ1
CALGELLCRTGDTDKLIF
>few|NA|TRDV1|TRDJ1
CALGAYSDSRGAYSADKLIF
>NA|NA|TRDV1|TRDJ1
CALGDVRLRTVSDKLIF
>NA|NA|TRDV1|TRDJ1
CALGKFLRHWFPDKLIF
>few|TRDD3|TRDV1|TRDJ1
CALGLFFLRTGGSVYTDKLIF
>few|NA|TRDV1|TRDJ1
CALGELSDTDKLIF
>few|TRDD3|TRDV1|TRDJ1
CALGERAPLQRIRGTDKLIF
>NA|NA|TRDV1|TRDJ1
CALGEPTPPPLGDKLIF